This TCR beta chain derives from a study of CD8+ T cells in alopecia areata. RNA was extracted and reverse transcribed into cDNA as the sequencing template. The assay was immunoSEQ multiplex PCR, and TCRdb's table has in-frame clones only and misses some. This sample yields about 190,000 clones, of which about three fifths are seen a single time; approximately 0.63% belongs to the top ten. This CDR3 contains 10 residues. Germline V gene sequence: CDR1 SNHLY, CDR2 FYNNEI. The treatment is: oral pan-JAK inhibitor, 5-10 mg twice daily. This clone appeared once. One junction end disagrees with the germline gene, perhaps due to a read error.

The rearrangement uses TRBV2 and TRBJ2-5; D call uncertain. This specimen consisted of CD4+ T cells sorted from blood, obtained at week 4, from a patient treated with tofacitinib. The origin of this receptor is a human donor with alopecia areata. The CDR3 protein is CASRILTEYF. The CDR3 DNA is TGTGCCAGCAGGATCCTGACCGAGTACTTC.